The next 10 T cell receptor beta chains were all read from a single sample in a study of T-cell reconstitution after alpha-beta-depleted transplantation in children. During its preparation, the TCRbeta library received unique molecular identifiers. TCRdb re-called the PCR reads through MiXCR, storing one row per CDR3 protein. The sample yields about 610,000 distinct CDR3 sequences, 8% to 11% seen once. The sample in question was PBMCs from the stem cell graft donor, obtained from the stem cell graft. The receptors here all came from a human donor who donated a stem cell graft to a child with acute myeloid leukemia.

This clonotype was observed a few times. The chain carries TRBV4-3 and TRBJ1-6; TRBD1 agrees at 9 bases. This CDR3 is 17 amino acids long. V trimming: 3 bases; J trimming: 7 bases; junction bases outside the gene matches: 10. CDR1 and CDR2 (germline): LGHNA, YSLEER. Here the CDR3 reads CASSQDRGGIGNSPLHF. The CDR3, as DNA: TGCGCCAGCAGCCAGGACAGGGGTGGGATCGGGAATTCACCCCTCCACTTT.

This clonotype was observed at least ten times. The rearrangement uses TRBV11-3 and TRBJ2-2; the match to TRBD1 covers 12 bases. In germline, CDR1 is SGHNT, CDR2 YENEEA. The J segment lost 0 bases and the V segment lost 1 base, leaving 12 bases of the junction unmatched. This CDR3 has 21 amino acids. The CDR3 sequence: CASSLVGTGGLRVSNTGELFF. In DNA, the CDR3 is TGTGCCAGCAGCTTAGTGGGGACAGGGGGCCTCCGTGTCTCGAACACCGGGGAGCTGTTTTTT.

A few counts support this clonotype. J is TRBJ2-5 and V is TRBV4-3, with no clear D. The V end lost 2 bases, the J end lost 4 bases, and 14 bases lay between the germline ends. The CDR3 is 15 residues long. Germline loops: CDR1 LGHNA, CDR2 YSLEER. The CDR3 bases are TGCGCCAGCAGCCAAATCCAGGAGAGGTTAGAGACCCAGTACTTC. Its protein is CASSQIQERLETQYF.

The rearrangement joins TRBV4-1 to TRBJ2-3, with D unresolved. Germline V lookup: CDR1 MGHRA, CDR2 YSYEKL. V dropped 2 bases and J dropped 0 bases, with 6 bases sitting between them. The CDR3 is 14 amino acids. CDR3 sequence: CASSQQTSTDTQYF. DNA of the CDR3: TGCGCCAGCAGCCAACAAACAAGCACAGATACGCAGTATTTT.

This clonotype has ten or more counts. The genes are TRBV7-2 and TRBJ2-1; 7 bases line up with TRBD2. The CDR3 runs 14 residues. Germline V gives CDR1 SGHTA, CDR2 FQGNSA. The V segment lost 5 bases and the J segment 4 bases; nucleotides outside the gene matches: 5. In DNA, the CDR3 is TGTGCCAGCAGCGACGCGGGAGTTTACAATGAGCAGTTCTTC. Protein: CASSDAGVYNEQFF.

There are a few counts of this clonotype. V is TRBV7-2 and J is TRBJ2-1; D perhaps matches TRBD2 (6 bases). Deletions cut 4 bases from V and 2 bases from J, with 15 bases between. This CDR3 is built from 16 residues. The germline gives CDR1 SGHTA, CDR2 FQGNSA. DNA of the CDR3: TGTGCCAGCAGCTCCTCCAGTGGGGGGACCTACAATGAGCAGTTCTTC. Translation: CASSSSSGGTYNEQFF.

This clonotype was detected only a few times. CDR3 residues: CAWSATSGSWDEQFF. For the CDR3, the DNA is TGTGCCTGGAGCGCGACTAGCGGGAGTTGGGATGAGCAGTTCTTC. The chain recombines TRBV30 with TRBJ2-1; 12 bases are shared with TRBD2. Trimming at V came to 3 bases and at J to 8 bases, leaving 8 bases not matched to a gene. The CDR3 sequence is 15 residues long. Per germline, CDR1 GTSNPN and CDR2 SVGIG (reference sequence).

This clonotype was seen more than once but under ten times. The chain is built from TRBV30 and TRBJ2-1; a weak D match, TRBD2 (6 bases). CDR3 length equals 11 residues. V was clipped by 2 bases and J by 12 bases, with 11 bases between them. Germline V gives CDR1 GTSNPN, CDR2 SVGIG (reference sequence). DNA of the CDR3: TGTGCCTGGAGTTTTAGGGAGGCGCAGTTCTTC. This translates into CAWSFREAQFF.

This clonotype was seen a handful of times. This rearrangement joins TRBV6-2 or TRBV6-3 to TRBJ2-7; possibly TRBD2 for D (6 bases). CDR3 length: 15 amino acids. From germline, CDR1 is MNHEY and CDR2 SVGEGT. The germline V and J ends were trimmed by 0 bases and 6 bases, with 15 bases remaining between them. The CDR3 sequence is CASSYSMWTTTEQYF. For the CDR3, the DNA is TGTGCCAGCAGTTACTCGATGTGGACTACGACCGAGCAGTACTTC.

This clonotype has ten or more counts. The J gene is TRBJ1-5, the V gene TRBV20-1; D might be TRBD1 (6 bases). Germline CDR1 reads DFQATT; CDR2 reads SNEGSKA (reference sequence). Trimming stripped 2 bases from V and 0 bases from J, with 11 bases between. The CDR3 loop spans 15 amino acids. The CDR3: CSARPAGDSNQPQHF. CDR3 bases: TGCAGTGCTAGACCCGCAGGGGATAGCAATCAGCCCCAGCATTTT.